A selection of T cell receptor beta chains follows, all from one sample in a study of shared clonotypes between healthy human individuals. Sequencing was performed with immunoSEQ multiplex PCR; in TCRdb, only in-frame clones are kept and a portion is missing. This sample carries some 2,000,000 clones, almost 96% of them seen once, and the ten largest clones take roughly 0.13%. The sequenced sample consisted of naive CD4+ T cells sorted from blood. The source is a man younger than 35 in good health. Each CDR3 is given with its conserved first and last residue. The order of the fields is CDR3 length, clone size, V gene, D gene, J gene, CDR3 DNA, CDR3 protein. D genes are given only for firm matches. The size entry is marked missing in some rows and otherwise reads once, few, many or a size class.

>14|once|TRBV6-1|TRBD1|TRBJ1-1
TGTGCCACCCTGAGGGACAGGGTGAACACTGAAGCTTTCTTT
CATLRDRVNTEAFF
>15|-|TRBV5-8|TRBD1|TRBJ1-5
TGTGCCAGCAGCTTAAACAGGGGGAGCAATCAGCCCCAGCATTTT
CASSLNRGSNQPQHF
>14|-|TRBV5-1|-|TRBJ2-3
TGCGCCAGCAGCCGCGACATGGGCACAGATACGCAGTATTTT
CASSRDMGTDTQYF
>13|few|TRBV5-1|-|TRBJ1-1
TGCGCCAGCAGCTTGGCCTTGAACACTGAAGCTTTCTTT
CASSLALNTEAFF
>18|-|TRBV9|TRBD2|TRBJ2-2
TGTGCCAGCACAGGGACAGGACCACTAGCGGGAGCTCCCGGGGAGCTGTTTTTT
CASTGTGPLAGAPGELFF
>14|-|TRBV2|-|TRBJ1-1
TGTGCCAGCAGTGAAGAAGGGGTGGGCACTGAAGCTTTCTTT
CASSEEGVGTEAFF
>12|-|TRBV29-1|-|TRBJ1-5
TGCAGCGTTGGGGGCGGCGGTCAGCCCCAGCATTTT
CSVGGGGQPQHF
>17|-|TRBV2|-|TRBJ2-5
TGTGCCAGCAGTGAAAGTTCGGTAATAGACACCGTCGGGACCCAGTACTTC
CASSESSVIDTVGTQYF
>14|-|TRBV19|-|TRBJ1-6
TGTGCCACCCACCGAGACAGGCCTAATTCACCCCTCCACTTT
CATHRDRPNSPLHF
>15|-|TRBV6-1|-|TRBJ1-2
TGTGCCAGCAGTGAAGCGGCAGACAGGAACTATGGCTACACCTTC
CASSEAADRNYGYTF
>13|once|TRBV5-4|-|TRBJ2-7
TGTGCCAGCAGCTTTCCGGGGGAGTTTGTGCAGTACTTC
CASSFPGEFVQYF
>14|-|TRBV12-5|TRBD1|TRBJ2-7
TGTGCTAGTGGTTTGACGGGACAGACCTACGAGCAGTACTTC
CASGLTGQTYEQYF
>15|-|TRBV6-5|-|TRBJ1-1
TGTGCCAGCAGCCCGTCGGACGGATCGAACACTGAAGCTTTCTTT
CASSPSDGSNTEAFF
>14|-|TRBV5-1|-|TRBJ2-7
TGCGCCAGCAGGCTCCACAGGGAATCCTACGAGCAGTACTTC
CASRLHRESYEQYF
>11|-|TRBV5-4|-|TRBJ1-1
TGTGCCAGCAGCTCCCAATCGGAAGCTTTCTTT
CASSSQSEAFF
>14|-|TRBV28|-|TRBJ2-2
TGTGCCAGCCTCCAGACAGTGAACACCGGGGAGCTGTTTTTT
CASLQTVNTGELFF
>15|-|TRBV4-1|-|TRBJ1-5
TGCGCCAGCAGCCGCCTCGCAGGAGTTCATCAGCCCCAGCATTTT
CASSRLAGVHQPQHF
>15|-|TRBV27|-|TRBJ1-1
TGTGCCAGCAACCCCTACAGGACGGCAAACACTGAAGCTTTCTTT
CASNPYRTANTEAFF
>16|-|TRBV21-1|-|TRBJ1-1
TGTGCCAGCCGCAGGGGGGCCGCAGCTCCGTTGATAGAAGCTTTCTTT
CASRRGAAAPLIEAFF
>15|-|TRBV5-4|-|TRBJ2-3
TGTGCCAGCAGCAAACAGGGATTTTCCACAGATACGCAGTATTTT
CASSKQGFSTDTQYF
>16|-|TRBV5-6|-|TRBJ1-2
TGTGCCAGCAGCTTGGCTGGGGGCCTAGCTAACTATGGCTACACCTTC
CASSLAGGLANYGYTF
>17|-|TRBV29-1|TRBD1|TRBJ1-2
TGCAGCGTTGAAGATAGACAGGGGCCTATATCTAACTATGGCTACACCTTC
CSVEDRQGPISNYGYTF
>12|-|TRBV11-3|-|TRBJ2-2
TGTGCCAGCGCCAGGAACACCGGGGAGCTGTTTTTT
CASARNTGELFF
>17|-|TRBV21-1|-|TRBJ2-7
TGTGCCAGCAGCAAAGTTCCCCCAGGGCAGCCTACCTACGAGCAGTACTTC
CASSKVPPGQPTYEQYF
>12|-|TRBV29-1|TRBD1|TRBJ1-1
TGCAGCGGTCTTACAGGGGTCACTGAAGCTTTCTTT
CSGLTGVTEAFF
>13|once|TRBV12-5|TRBD1|TRBJ2-7
TGTGCTAGTGCCCTGACAGGGGCTCGCGAGCAGTACTTC
CASALTGAREQYF
>12|once|TRBV19|-|TRBJ2-5
TGTGCCAGTAGTTCCCAGCAAGAGACCCAGTACTTC
CASSSQQETQYF
>14|-|TRBV7-9|TRBD2|TRBJ2-3
TGTGCCAGCAGCGTTAGCGGGTCCACAGATACGCAGTATTTT
CASSVSGSTDTQYF
>14|-|TRBV5-1|TRBD2|TRBJ2-7
TGCGCCAGCAAGACTAGCGGGGCCTCCTACGAGCAGTACTTC
CASKTSGASYEQYF
>11|-|TRBV29-1|-|TRBJ2-7
TGCAGCGTCGCGCACGCCTACGAGCAGTACTTC
CSVAHAYEQYF
>14|-|TRBV7-9|-|TRBJ1-2
TGTGCCAGCAGCTTAGGGGGCTATGGCTATGGCTACACCTTC
CASSLGGYGYGYTF
>15|-|TRBV5-1|TRBD1|TRBJ2-7
TGCGCCAGCAGCCCGGACAGGGGCCGATACTACGAGCAGTACTTC
CASSPDRGRYYEQYF
>14|-|TRBV27|-|TRBJ1-2
TGTGCCAGCAGTTTCGGAACGACTGGCTATGGCTACACCTTC
CASSFGTTGYGYTF
>15|-|TRBV30|-|TRBJ1-4
TGTGCCTGGAGTGTGGAGGGCGGGTATAATGAAAAACTGTTTTTT
CAWSVEGGYNEKLFF
>13|-|TRBV5-5|-|TRBJ1-5
TGTGCCAGCAGCTTGAGCTACAATCAGCCCCAGCATTTT
CASSLSYNQPQHF
>15|-|TRBV2|-|TRBJ2-1
TGTGCCAGCACAGTTGCTAGGGGCTCCTACAATGAGCAGTTCTTC
CASTVARGSYNEQFF
>13|-|TRBV6-5|-|TRBJ2-7
TGTGCCAGCAGTTACCTGGGCGGACGCGAGCAGTACTTC
CASSYLGGREQYF